Listed here is a single T cell receptor beta chain. TCRdb's table, derived via immunoSEQ multiplex PCR, lists solely in-frame clones and lacks some. The sample consists of around 100,000 clones, roughly 81% of them appearing once. Between the trimmed V and J ends, which lost 3 bases and 7 bases, there was a span of 11 bases. Germline lookup yields CDR1 SGHTA and CDR2 FQGTGA. This CDR3 contains 13 residues. The data derive from a study of blood T cell repertoires in COVID-19. This receptor was obtained from a human donor in a cohort sampled during active COVID-19. The chain uses TRBV7-3 and TRBJ2-3; possibly TRBD2 for D (6 bases). The specimen sequenced was peripheral blood. The DNA of the CDR3 is TGTGCCAGCAGCTTTGACGGGGGAAATACGCAGTATTTT. Translated, it gives CASSFDGGNTQYF.